Shown below are 30 T cell receptor beta chains from a single sample sequenced in a study of blood T cell repertoires in COVID-19. Some clones are missing from TCRdb's copy, which holds only in-frame ones; the method was immunoSEQ multiplex PCR. The sample lists roughly 150,000 clones; about 90% were seen once. The source material was peripheral blood. The receptors were sampled from an elderly woman with acute or convalescent COVID-19.

The chain combines TRBV3-1 (or the pseudogene TRBV3-2) with TRBJ2-3; D may be TRBD2 (5 bases). Trimming took 5 bases from V and 2 from J, leaving 14 bases between them. This CDR3 has 15 residues. CDR1 is LGHDT and CDR2 is YNNKEL in the germline V gene (reference sequence). In DNA, the CDR3 is TGTGCCAGCAGCATAGAGGGCGGGTACACAGATACGCAGTATTTT. This sequence encodes CASSIEGGYTDTQYF.

The chain recombines TRBV10-3 with TRBJ1-4; 9 nucleotides align to TRBD1. CDR3 length: 16 amino acids. Germline loops: CDR1 ENHRY, CDR2 SYGVKD. J gave up 4 bases and V 3 bases, and 6 bases lay outside the gene matches. The CDR3 here is CAISDPGTGNNEKLFF. DNA of the CDR3: TGTGCCATCAGTGACCCCGGGACAGGGAATAATGAAAAACTGTTTTTT.

The chain carries TRBV10-3 and TRBJ2-7; perhaps TRBD1 as D (5 bases). Germline V gene data show CDR1 as ENHRY and CDR2 as SYGVKD. CDR3 size: 14 residues. V lost 6 bases and J 3 bases, leaving 15 bases between the germline ends. In DNA, the CDR3 is TGTGCCATCAGCCTGACAGAGACTTTCTACGAGCAGTACTTC. It translates to CAISLTETFYEQYF.

This clone has at least ten counts. The chain is built from TRBV4-1 and TRBJ1-2; possible D gene TRBD1, 6 bases. There are 15 residues in the CDR3. With 4 bases removed from V and 0 bases from J, the gap between germline ends came to 12 bases. Germline V gene data show CDR1 as MGHRA and CDR2 as YSYEKL. CDR3 sequence: CASSLRTDPNYGYTF. CDR3 bases: TGCGCCAGCAGCCTTAGGACAGACCCTAACTATGGCTACACCTTC.

V is TRBV27 and J is TRBJ2-7; 8 positions agree with TRBD1. The CDR3 runs to 14 residues. After removal of 5 bases from V and 2 bases from J, the junction contained 5 bases not matched to a gene. CDR1 is MNHEY and CDR2 is SMNVEV in the germline V gene (reference sequence). DNA for the CDR3: TGTGCCAGCAGTCGGACAGGGAATCCCTACGAGCAGTACTTC. It is translated as CASSRTGNPYEQYF.

The gene calls are TRBV4-3 and TRBJ1-1; D might be TRBD1 (6 bases). Germline V lookup: CDR1 LGHNA, CDR2 YSLEER. The CDR3 is 14 amino acids. V was pared by 4 bases and J by 5 bases, with 14 bases between. This chain's CDR3 is CASSPTTQGTEAFF. The DNA of the CDR3 is TGCGCCAGCAGCCCCACGACCCAGGGGACTGAAGCTTTCTTT.

The chain has TRBV5-1 and TRBJ2-5; 9 nucleotides agree with TRBD2. The CDR3 runs 14 residues. Germline V CDR1 and CDR2: SGHRS, YFSETQ. V lost 4 bases and J lost 2; bases outside the gene matches: 3. The DNA for the CDR3 is TGCGCCAGCAGCCGACTAGCGGAACAAGAGACCCAGTACTTC. Amino acids: CASSRLAEQETQYF.

This chain connects TRBV19 to TRBJ1-3; 7 bases match TRBD1. Per the germline V gene, CDR1 is LNHDA and CDR2 is SQIVND (reference sequence). The CDR3 runs 17 residues. V shed 7 bases, J shed 0 bases, and the junction held 12 bases outside the gene matches. Here the CDR3 reads CASTPLDRDVSGNTIYF. The CDR3 DNA reads TGTGCCAGTACCCCCTTAGACAGGGACGTCTCTGGAAACACCATATATTTT.

The chain uses TRBV3-1 (or the pseudogene TRBV3-2) and TRBJ2-2, with 7 bases identical to TRBD2. The CDR3 length is 14 residues. Germline CDR1 is LGHDT and CDR2 is YNNKEL (reference sequence). J gave up 6 bases and V 1 base, and 2 bases lay outside the gene matches. The CDR3 coding sequence is TGTGCCAGCAGCCAAGCCGGACTAGCCGGGGAGCTGTTTTTT. Translating it yields CASSQAGLAGELFF.

The chain links TRBV28 to TRBJ2-1; 7 nucleotides align to TRBD1. Germline V CDR1 and CDR2: MDHEN, SYDVKM. CDR3 length: 15 amino acids. J lost 0 bases, V lost 10 bases, and 9 bases had no gene match. The CDR3 protein is CATLSRGFSYNEQFF. In DNA, the CDR3 is TGTGCCACCCTCTCCAGGGGGTTCTCCTACAATGAGCAGTTCTTC.

This clone came up a few times. The CDR3 region has the DNA TGTGCCATCAGTGGAGGCTGGGACAGAAGCACAGATACGCAGTATTTT. Its protein is CAISGGWDRSTDTQYF. The genes are TRBV10-3 and TRBJ2-3, with 7 bases lining up with TRBD1. The CDR3 runs 16 residues. Germline CDR1 reads ENHRY; CDR2 reads SYGVKD. Losses at the gene ends were 4 bases for V and 0 bases for J; bases not matched to a gene: 7.

V is TRBV2 and J is TRBJ2-5; TRBD2 is a possible D gene (5 bases). The CDR3 totals 14 residues. The V and J ends lost 8 bases and 7 bases respectively, with 20 bases between them. CDR1 and CDR2 from the germline V gene are SNHLY and FYNNEI. CDR3 protein: CASQFEGLEGTQYF. The CDR3 region has the DNA TGTGCCAGCCAATTCGAGGGCTTGGAAGGGACCCAGTACTTC.

This chain joins TRBV3-1 (or the pseudogene TRBV3-2) and TRBJ2-7; D remains unclear. Per germline, CDR1 LGHDT and CDR2 YNNKEL (reference sequence). The ends were cut back, 2 bases at V and 6 bases at J, with 8 bases in the middle. The CDR3 is made up of 12 amino acids. CDR3 region: CASSQNNLEQYF. DNA for the CDR3: TGTGCCAGCAGCCAAAATAATCTCGAGCAGTACTTC.

The J gene is TRBJ1-2, the V gene TRBV6-5, with a tentative D call TRBD1 (6 bases). Germline assignment: CDR1 MNHEY and CDR2 SVGAGI. The CDR3 spans 13 residues. Trimming took 7 bases from V and 8 from J, leaving 17 bases between them. The CDR3 DNA sequence: TGTGCCAGCACAACCCTCTCAGGGGAGGGCTACACCTTC. Its translation is CASTTLSGEGYTF.

The V gene is TRBV5-6, the J gene TRBJ1-1, with 7 bases aligning to TRBD1. From germline, CDR1 is SGHDT and CDR2 YYEEEE. V lost 6 bases, J lost 3 bases, and 14 bases stayed unmatched. This CDR3 has 16 residues. The DNA of the CDR3 is TGTGCCAGCACCTTTAATCCGGCAGGGGGATACACTGAAGCTTTCTTT. It specifies CASTFNPAGGYTEAFF.

This clone was observed a handful of times. This rearrangement joins TRBV9 to TRBJ2-7; 8 bases align to TRBD1. J was trimmed by 4 bases and V by 3 bases; bases with no gene match: 9. The CDR3 sequence is 15 residues long. Germline CDR1 and CDR2: SGDLS and YYNGEE. The CDR3 DNA is TGTGCCAGCAGCGCGCAGGGGGCTATTTCGTACGAGCAGTACTTC. It translates to CASSAQGAISYEQYF.

J is TRBJ1-1 and V is TRBV10-1, with TRBD1 matching over 7 bases. The germline gives CDR1 WNHNN, CDR2 SYGVQD (reference sequence). V shed 7 bases and J 3 bases; nucleotides not matched to a gene: 8. The CDR3 covers 14 residues. In DNA, the CDR3 is TGCGCCAGCAACCGACAGGGAGAGTACACTGAAGCTTTCTTT. It encodes CASNRQGEYTEAFF.

This chain links TRBV18 with TRBJ1-1, with TRBD1 as a possible D gene (5 bases). The CDR3 contains 15 residues. Germline-derived CDR1 and CDR2 are KGHSH and LQKENI. V lost 2 bases and J 1 base, leaving 11 bases between the germline ends. Written as DNA, the CDR3 is TGTGCCAGCTCACCAGGTCAGACAGAGAACACTGAAGCTTTCTTT. Translated: CASSPGQTENTEAFF.

V and J are TRBV5-4 and TRBJ1-1, with 9 bases fitting TRBD1. The CDR3 covers 16 residues. V shed 2 bases and J 0 bases; nucleotides not matched to a gene: 5. Germline V CDR1 and CDR2: SGHNT, YYREEE (reference sequence). CDR3 amino acids: CASSFPDRGVNTEAFF. The DNA for the CDR3 is TGTGCCAGCAGCTTCCCGGACAGGGGAGTGAACACTGAAGCTTTCTTT.

V usage is TRBV7-8 and J usage is TRBJ2-4; D may be TRBD1 (6 bases). CDR1 is SGHVS, CDR2 FQNEAQ, per germline. The CDR3 length is 18 residues. V gave up 5 bases and J gave up 2 bases, with 22 bases separating them. CDR3 DNA: TGTGCCAGCAGCCCAAATACCGGACAGTCAGGGACCAAAAACATTCAGTACTTC. Amino acid sequence: CASSPNTGQSGTKNIQYF.

This clone was counted a single time. The chain carries TRBV7-9 and TRBJ1-3; possible D gene TRBD1, 6 bases. Trimming removed 5 bases at V and 4 bases at J, with 12 bases between. The CDR3 consists of 14 residues. In germline, CDR1 is SEHNR, CDR2 FQNEAQ (reference sequence). The DNA of the CDR3 is TGTGCCAGCAGCCCGGACAGACTCGGAAACACCATATATTTT. Protein product: CASSPDRLGNTIYF.

The V call is TRBV10-3, the J call TRBJ2-5, with D perhaps TRBD2 (7 bases). Between the trimmed V and J ends, which lost 0 bases and 5 bases, there was a span of 19 bases. There are 17 residues in the CDR3. The germline gives CDR1 ENHRY, CDR2 SYGVKD. CDR3 sequence (DNA): TGTGCCATCAGTGAGTCGAGGACTAGACGGGGGGCGGAGACCCAGTACTTC. Protein sequence: CAISESRTRRGAETQYF.

This chain uses TRBV6-5 with TRBJ1-6, with D perhaps TRBD1 (6 bases). Germline CDR1 is MNHEY and CDR2 is SVGAGI. CDR3 length: 15 residues. V was trimmed by 4 bases and J by 8 bases, leaving 15 bases between them. The CDR3 region is CASSWYGRGDSPLHF. CDR3 in DNA: TGTGCCAGCAGTTGGTACGGCAGGGGTGATTCACCCCTCCACTTT.

This chain links TRBV27 with TRBJ1-5; 8 bases fit TRBD1. CDR1 is MNHEY and CDR2 is SMNVEV in the germline V gene (reference sequence). Losses at the gene ends were 6 bases for V and 6 bases for J; bases not matched to a gene: 7. CDR3 size: 14 residues. DNA for the CDR3: TGTGCCAGCAGCCCGGACAGGGCGGTTCAGCCCCAGCATTTT. Translated: CASSPDRAVQPQHF.

This chain joins TRBV7-9 and TRBJ1-1, with 8 positions matching TRBD1. This CDR3 has 14 residues. Unmatched junction bases numbered 6, after V lost 5 bases and J lost 4 bases. CDR1 is SEHNR and CDR2 is FQNEAQ in the germline V gene (reference sequence). DNA of the CDR3: TGTGCCAGCAGCACGGGACAGGTAATCACTGAAGCTTTCTTT. Translated: CASSTGQVITEAFF.

V is TRBV30 and J is TRBJ1-6, with 7 bases fitting TRBD1. The CDR3 sequence is 17 residues long. V lost 1 base, J lost 0 bases, and 6 bases stayed unmatched. The germline CDR1 and CDR2 sequences are GTSNPN and SVGIG (reference sequence). Written as DNA, the CDR3 is TGTGCCTGGAGTGGGGGACAGACGAGCTCCTATAATTCACCCCTCCACTTT. Protein: CAWSGGQTSSYNSPLHF.

This chain connects TRBV2 to TRBJ1-5; D possibly corresponds to TRBD1 (6 bases). Between the trimmed V and J ends, which lost 6 bases and 6 bases, there was a span of 12 bases. Germline loops: CDR1 SNHLY, CDR2 FYNNEI. This CDR3 spans 13 amino acids. This CDR3 reads CASRRTVPQPQHF. The CDR3 DNA reads as TGTGCCAGCAGGAGGACAGTTCCTCAGCCCCAGCATTTT. The entire variable domain, with the rest obtained from reference TRBV2 and TRBJ1-5, is as follows: EPEVTQTPSHQVTQMGQEVILRCVPISNHLYFYWYRQILGQKVEFLVSFYNNEISEKSEIFDDQFSVERPDGSNFTLKIRSTKLEDSAMYFCASRRTVPQPQHFGDGTRLSIL.

This clone was seen only a few times. The chain joins TRBV6-2 or TRBV6-3 to TRBJ2-1; TRBD2 might be the D (7 bases). Per germline, CDR1 MNHEY and CDR2 SVGEGT. Trimming removed 6 bases from V and 2 bases from J, with 29 bases in between. The CDR3 covers 20 residues. The CDR3 coding sequence is TGTGCCAGCAGCGGACCCGGACTGGGCGGGGGCCCCCAGCCCTACAATGAGCAGTTCTTC. Translating gives CASSGPGLGGGPQPYNEQFF.

The chain is built from TRBV5-1 and TRBJ2-7; possibly TRBD1 for D (7 bases). V gave up 0 bases and J gave up 2 bases, with 12 bases separating them. This CDR3 spans 15 amino acids. CDR1 and CDR2 from the germline V gene are SGHRS and YFSETQ. Here the CDR3 reads CASSLEPGGTYEQYF. CDR3 nucleotides: TGCGCCAGCAGCTTGGAGCCAGGGGGGACCTACGAGCAGTACTTC.

The chain links TRBV5-1 to TRBJ1-2, with TRBD1 matching over 7 bases. The V gene end was trimmed by 3 bases and the J gene end by 0 bases; junction bases not matched to a gene: 2. This CDR3 comprises 14 residues. Germline CDR1 SGHRS, CDR2 YFSETQ. The CDR3 DNA reads TGCGCCAGCAGCTGGGACAGCACTAACTATGGCTACACCTTC. This codes for CASSWDSTNYGYTF. The full variable domain, completed using reference TRBV5-1 and TRBJ1-2, is KAGVTQTPRYLIKTRGQQVTLSCSPISGHRSVSWYQQTPGQGLQFLFEYFSETQRNKGNFPGRFSGRQFSNSRSEMNVSTLELGDSALYLCASSWDSTNYGYTFGSGTRLTVV.